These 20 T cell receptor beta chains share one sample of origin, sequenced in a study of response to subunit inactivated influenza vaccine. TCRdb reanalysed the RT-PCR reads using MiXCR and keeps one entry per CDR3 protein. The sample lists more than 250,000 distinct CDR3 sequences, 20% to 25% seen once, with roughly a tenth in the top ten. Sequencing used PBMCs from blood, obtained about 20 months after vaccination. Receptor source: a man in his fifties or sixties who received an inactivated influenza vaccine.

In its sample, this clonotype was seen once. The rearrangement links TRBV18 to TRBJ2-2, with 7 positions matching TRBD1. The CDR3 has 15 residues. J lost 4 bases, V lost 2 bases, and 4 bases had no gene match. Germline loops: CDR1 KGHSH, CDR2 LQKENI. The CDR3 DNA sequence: TGTGCCAGCTCACCAAACGGACAGGCCACCGGGGAGCTGTTTTTT. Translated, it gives CASSPNGQATGELFF.

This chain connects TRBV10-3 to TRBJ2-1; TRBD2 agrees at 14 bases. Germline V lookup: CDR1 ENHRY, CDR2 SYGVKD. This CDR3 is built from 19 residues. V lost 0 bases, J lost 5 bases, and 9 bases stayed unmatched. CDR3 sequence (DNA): TGTGCCATCAGTGAGTCTCCCGGGACTAGCGGGAGCAATAACAATGAGCAGTTCTTC. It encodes CAISESPGTSGSNNNEQFF.

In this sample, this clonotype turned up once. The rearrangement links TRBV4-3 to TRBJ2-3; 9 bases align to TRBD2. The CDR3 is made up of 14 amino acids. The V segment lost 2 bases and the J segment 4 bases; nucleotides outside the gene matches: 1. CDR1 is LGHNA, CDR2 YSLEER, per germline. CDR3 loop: CASSQWTSADTQYF. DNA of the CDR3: TGCGCCAGCAGCCAATGGACTAGCGCAGATACGCAGTATTTT.

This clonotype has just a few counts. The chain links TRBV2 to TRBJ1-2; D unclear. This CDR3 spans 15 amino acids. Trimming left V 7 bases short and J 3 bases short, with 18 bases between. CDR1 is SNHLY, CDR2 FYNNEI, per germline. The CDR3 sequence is CASNGRTSLDYGYTF. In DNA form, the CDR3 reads TGTGCCAGCAACGGCCGGACGTCCTTAGACTATGGCTACACCTTC.

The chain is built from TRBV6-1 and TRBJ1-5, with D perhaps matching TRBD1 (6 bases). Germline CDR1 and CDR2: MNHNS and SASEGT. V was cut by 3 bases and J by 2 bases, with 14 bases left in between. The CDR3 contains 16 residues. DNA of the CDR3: TGTGCCAGCAGTGAGCAGGGGCATTGGGGCAATCAGCCCCAGCATTTT. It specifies CASSEQGHWGNQPQHF.

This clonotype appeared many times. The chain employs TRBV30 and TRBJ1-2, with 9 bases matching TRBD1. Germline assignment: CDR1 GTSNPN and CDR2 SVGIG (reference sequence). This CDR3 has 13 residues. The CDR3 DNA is TGTGCGTTCCGGGACAGGGCTCGTGTGGGCTACACCTTC. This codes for CAFRDRARVGYTF.

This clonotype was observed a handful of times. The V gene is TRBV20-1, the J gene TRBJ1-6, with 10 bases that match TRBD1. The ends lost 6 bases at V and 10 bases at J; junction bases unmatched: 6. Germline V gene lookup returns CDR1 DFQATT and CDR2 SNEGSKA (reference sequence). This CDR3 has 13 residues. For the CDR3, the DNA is TGCAGTGCCGGGACAGGGGTCCCCTCACCCCTCCACTTT. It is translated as CSAGTGVPSPLHF.

The CDR3 loop reads CASSRETLADTQYF. The CDR3 nucleotides are TGCGCCAGCAGCCGGGAGACCCTCGCAGATACGCAGTATTTT. The V call is TRBV5-1, the J call TRBJ2-3, with D maybe TRBD2 (6 bases). This CDR3 is built from 14 residues. Germline-derived CDR1 and CDR2 are SGHRS and YFSETQ. Trimming took off 4 bases at V and 4 bases at J, with 13 bases between the two ends. Full variable domain (outside the CDR3, taken from reference TRBV5-1 and TRBJ2-3): KAGVTQTPRYLIKTRGQQVTLSCSPISGHRSVSWYQQTPGQGLQFLFEYFSETQRNKGNFPGRFSGRQFSNSRSEMNVSTLELGDSALYLCASSRETLADTQYFGPGTRLTVL.

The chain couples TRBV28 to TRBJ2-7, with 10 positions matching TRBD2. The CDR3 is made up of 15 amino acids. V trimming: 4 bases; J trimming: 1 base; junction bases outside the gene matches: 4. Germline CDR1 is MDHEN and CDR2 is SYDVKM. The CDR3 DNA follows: TGTGCCAGCAGTTATAGCGGGAGGTCGTCCTACGAGCAGTACTTC. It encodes CASSYSGRSSYEQYF. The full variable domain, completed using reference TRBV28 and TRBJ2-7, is DVKVTQSSRYLVKRTGEKVFLECVQDMDHENMFWYRQDPGLGLRLIYFSYDVKMKEKGDIPEGYSVSREKKERFSLILESASTNQTSMYLCASSYSGRSSYEQYFGPGTRLTVT.

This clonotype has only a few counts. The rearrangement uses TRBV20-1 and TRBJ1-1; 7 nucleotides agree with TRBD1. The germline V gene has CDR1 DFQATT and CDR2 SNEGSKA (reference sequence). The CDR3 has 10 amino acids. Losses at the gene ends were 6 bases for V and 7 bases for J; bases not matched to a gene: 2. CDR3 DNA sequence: TGCAGTGCGGGGACAGATGAAGCTTTCTTT. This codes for CSAGTDEAFF.

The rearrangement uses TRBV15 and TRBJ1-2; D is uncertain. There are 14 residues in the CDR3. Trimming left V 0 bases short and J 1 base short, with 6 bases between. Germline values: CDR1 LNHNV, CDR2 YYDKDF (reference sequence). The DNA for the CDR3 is TGTGCCACCAGCAGAGAGGGGAATAACTATGGCTACACCTTC. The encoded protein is CATSREGNNYGYTF.

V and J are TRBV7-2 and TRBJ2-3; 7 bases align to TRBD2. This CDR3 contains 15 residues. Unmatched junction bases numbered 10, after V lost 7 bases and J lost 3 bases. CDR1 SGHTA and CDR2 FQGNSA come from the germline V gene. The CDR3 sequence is CASTPAGFRTDTQYF. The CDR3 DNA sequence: TGTGCCAGCACCCCAGCGGGATTCAGAACAGATACGCAGTATTTT.

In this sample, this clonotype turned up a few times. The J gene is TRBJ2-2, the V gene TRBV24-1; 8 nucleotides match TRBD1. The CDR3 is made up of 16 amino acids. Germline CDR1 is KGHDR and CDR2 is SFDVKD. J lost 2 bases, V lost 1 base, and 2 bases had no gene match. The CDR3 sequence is CATSDFGTGNTGELFF. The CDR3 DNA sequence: TGTGCCACCAGTGATTTCGGGACAGGTAACACCGGGGAGCTGTTTTTT.

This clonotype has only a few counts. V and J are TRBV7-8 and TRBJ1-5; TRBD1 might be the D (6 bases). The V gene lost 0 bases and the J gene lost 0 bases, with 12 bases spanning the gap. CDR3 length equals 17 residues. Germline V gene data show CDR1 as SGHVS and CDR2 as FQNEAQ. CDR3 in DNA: TGTGCCAGCAGCTTAGCCGGGACACCGTATAGCAATCAGCCCCAGCATTTT. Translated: CASSLAGTPYSNQPQHF.

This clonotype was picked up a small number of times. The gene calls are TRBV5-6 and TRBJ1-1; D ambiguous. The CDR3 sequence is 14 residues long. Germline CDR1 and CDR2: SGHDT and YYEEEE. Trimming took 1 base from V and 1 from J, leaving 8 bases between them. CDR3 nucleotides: TGTGCCAGCAGCTTGTATCCCCAGAACACTGAAGCTTTCTTT. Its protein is CASSLYPQNTEAFF.

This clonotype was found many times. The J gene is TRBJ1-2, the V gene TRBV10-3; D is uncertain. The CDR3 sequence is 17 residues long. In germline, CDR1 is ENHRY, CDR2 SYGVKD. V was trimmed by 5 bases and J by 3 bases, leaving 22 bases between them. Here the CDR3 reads CAISFQLASYDHYGYTF. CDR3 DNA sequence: TGTGCCATCAGTTTTCAGTTGGCATCCTACGATCACTATGGCTACACCTTC.

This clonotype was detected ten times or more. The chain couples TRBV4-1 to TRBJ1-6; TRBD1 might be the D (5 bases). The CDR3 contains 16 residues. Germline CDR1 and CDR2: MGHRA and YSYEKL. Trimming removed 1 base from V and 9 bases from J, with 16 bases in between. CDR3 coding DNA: TGCGCCAGCAGCCAAGGTGGCAGGGTAATTAGTTCACCCCTCCACTTT. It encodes CASSQGGRVISSPLHF.

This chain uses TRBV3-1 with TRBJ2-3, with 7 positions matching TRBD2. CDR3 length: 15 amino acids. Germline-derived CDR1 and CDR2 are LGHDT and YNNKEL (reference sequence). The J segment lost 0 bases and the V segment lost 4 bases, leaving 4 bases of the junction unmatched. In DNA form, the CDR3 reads TGTGCCAGCAGCCGGGGGGGGACCAGCACAGATACGCAGTATTTT. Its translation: CASSRGGTSTDTQYF.

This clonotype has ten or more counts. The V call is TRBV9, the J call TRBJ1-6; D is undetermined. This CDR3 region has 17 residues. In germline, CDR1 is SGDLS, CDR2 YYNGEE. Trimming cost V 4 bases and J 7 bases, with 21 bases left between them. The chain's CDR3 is CASSPMGSSIRNSPLHF. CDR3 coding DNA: TGTGCCAGCAGCCCCATGGGCAGCTCGATCAGGAATTCACCCCTCCACTTT.

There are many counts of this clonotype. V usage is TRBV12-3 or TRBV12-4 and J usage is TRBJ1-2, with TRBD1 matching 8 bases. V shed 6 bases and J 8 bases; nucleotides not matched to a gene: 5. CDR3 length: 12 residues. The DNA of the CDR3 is TGTGCCAGCAGGACAGGGGACTTGGGCTACACCTTC. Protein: CASRTGDLGYTF.